This TCR beta chain was sequenced for a study of early T cells in non-severe SARS-CoV-2 infection. Study in general: Unsorted whole-blood RNA was sequenced in bulk, leaving chains unpaired.

CDR3 length equals 15 residues. The V end lost 0 bases, the J end lost 6 bases, and 15 bases lay between the germline ends. Germline CDR1 reads LGHDT; CDR2 reads YNNKEL (reference sequence). In the library, individual cDNA molecules carried attached unique molecular identifiers. TCRdb recomputed calls from the 5' RACE reads with MiXCR, one row per CDR3 protein. Among 85,000 to 100,000 distinct CDR3 sequences listed, about 15% were seen once. Findings and limits, study-wide: Missing private and CD4 specificities, VDJdb matching favored anti-spike CD8 responses.

There are a few counts of this clonotype. The target antigen is unknown. Specimen: whole blood. The chain joins TRBV3-1 to TRBJ2-7, with D perhaps matching TRBD1 (5 bases). This clonotype was obtained from an adult who was a healthcare worker with PCR-confirmed SARS-CoV-2 infection or an uninfected control (not recorded which). DNA for the CDR3: TGTGCCAGCAGCCAAGATTCGGTCAGGGCATCCGAGCAGTACTTC. It yields the protein CASSQDSVRASEQYF.